This T cell receptor (beta chain) comes out of a study of identifying expanded T cells in peripheral blood. Study-level findings and limits: Technical replicates showed around 1.3 changed clones; roughly two weeks 15 to 20; four weeks 19. Approximately two-week clone count variance significantly increased as total template count grew.

To note about this clone: Its antigen remains unidentified.

Healthy donors had no documented immune events, such as infections, while sampled. Clones were sequenced by immunoSEQ multiplex PCR, and TCRdb holds only the in-frame ones, with some missing. The table lists about 94,000 clones, 88% of them singletons. Per the germline V gene, CDR1 is ENHRY and CDR2 is SYGVKD. The CDR3 consists of 15 residues. V was clipped by 6 bases and J by 1 base; unmatched bases: 8. This chain uses TRBV10-3 with TRBJ2-7; 8 bases are a match to TRBD2. Sequences were obtained from blood. The clonotype comes from a person aged 18 to 75 in good health. The CDR3: CAIRRTGGQSYEQYF. The CDR3 DNA reads as TGTGCCATCAGACGAACGGGGGGGCAATCCTACGAGCAGTACTTC.